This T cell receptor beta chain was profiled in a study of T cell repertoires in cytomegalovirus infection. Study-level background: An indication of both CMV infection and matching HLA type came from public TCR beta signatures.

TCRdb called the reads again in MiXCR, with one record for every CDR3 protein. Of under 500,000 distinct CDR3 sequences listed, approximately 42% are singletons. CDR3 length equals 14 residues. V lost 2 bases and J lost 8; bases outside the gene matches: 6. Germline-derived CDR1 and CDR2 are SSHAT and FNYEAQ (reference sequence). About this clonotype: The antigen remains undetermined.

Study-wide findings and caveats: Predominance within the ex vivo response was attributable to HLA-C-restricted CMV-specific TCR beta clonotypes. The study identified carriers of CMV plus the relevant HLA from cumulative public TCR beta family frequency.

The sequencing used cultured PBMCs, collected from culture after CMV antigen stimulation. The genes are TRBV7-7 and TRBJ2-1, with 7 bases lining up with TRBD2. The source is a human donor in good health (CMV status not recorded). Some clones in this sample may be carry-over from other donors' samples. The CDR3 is CASSLTPSGYEQFF. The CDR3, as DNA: TGTGCCAGCAGCTTAACCCCTAGCGGATATGAGCAGTTCTTC. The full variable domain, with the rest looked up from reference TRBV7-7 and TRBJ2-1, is GAGVSQSPRYKVTKRGQDVTLRCDPISSHATLYWYQQALGQGPEFLTYFNYEAQPDKSGLPSDRFSAERPEGSISTLTIQRTEQRDSAMYRCASSLTPSGYEQFFGPGTRLTVL.